This T cell receptor beta chain was obtained from a study of T cell responses to AZD1222 COVID-19 vaccine. Germline V gives CDR1 MNHNY, CDR2 SVGAGI (reference sequence). This CDR3 region has 15 residues. The V and J ends lost 10 bases and 0 bases respectively, with 15 bases between them. The data were produced by immunoSEQ multiplex PCR, yet TCRdb's version contains in-frame clones alone and is incomplete. The sample consists of hundreds of thousands of clones, approximately 94% of them appearing once. This clone was observed a few times. The receptor comes from an adult in good health. The sequencing here drew on peripheral blood, taken on day 0 of MenACWY control vaccination. The V gene is TRBV6-6, the J gene TRBJ1-4; possible D gene TRBD1, 5 bases. CDR3 residues: CATSSSGTTNEKLFF. DNA for the CDR3: TGTGCCACCTCCTCCTCAGGGACAACTAATGAAAAACTGTTTTTT.